The TCR beta chain described here comes from a study of identifying expanded T cells in peripheral blood (dated by TCRdb to between 2018 and 2020). Regarding the complete study: Technical replicates were generated by sequencing separate aliquots of the same genomic DNA pool, and four replicates were compared pairwise. General conclusions and limits of the study: The authors expected that biological variance in healthy repertoires might rise further over much longer intervals, such as months to years. For all healthy donors, the variance in clone template counts between approximately 2-week samples rose significantly as total template count increased. Both the number of clones called differentially abundant and the false-positive rate were significantly reduced by the beta-binomial model across all healthy-donor time intervals. Between technical replicates the binomial model flagged about 1.2 differentially abundant clones, whereas over about 2 weeks the binomial model flagged about 15 and over four weeks 19 to 20.

This clone was picked up one time. The antigen it recognizes is unknown. No much larger clone exists at a distance of one base, and base qualities are not known. The CDR3 sequence holds 13 residues, the cysteine and phenylalanine included. The CDR3 DNA has 39 bases and is translated from base 1. The germline V gene encodes CDR1 PRHDT and CDR2 FYEKMQ (reference sequence). V and J are truncated by 5 bases and 7 bases respectively, leaving an intervening sequence of 13 bases. No immune events, such as infections, were documented for the healthy donors during the collection period. Time-dependent variance in a beta-binomial model of T-cell clone differential abundance was calibrated using healthy-donor blood repertoires as a training cohort. There were about ten healthy donors in the training cohort, of whom 3 were female and 7 were male. On average the donors were approximately 42 years old, and their ages spanned roughly 29 to 64 years. Whole blood from each healthy donor was obtained from a commercial supplier and was collected at three time points 2 to 3 weeks apart. Genomic DNA was extracted from unsorted whole blood for immunosequencing.

The immunoSEQ Assay, which uses bias-controlled multiplex PCR amplification of genomic DNA, was used to profile TCRbeta CDR3 regions. In the source study's methods: The absolute abundance of each unique TCRbeta CDR3 region was quantified after sequences were collapsed and filtered. Two models were used to test differential abundance: a binomial model (Fisher-equivalent) and a beta-binomial model that adds time-dependent variance fitted from healthy donors. Any clone with fewer than 5 combined templates was excluded, and a clone was called differentially abundant if its Benjamini-Hochberg FDR was below 0.01. In the beta-binomial model, variance was expressed as a function of the total template count across the two samples, in the form v = (b*log(k)+a)^2. Imported from immuneACCESS, the table was reduced by TCRdb to in-frame sequences with V and J called. These copies leave out some clones; in studies compared against another copy, an unresolved V gene accounts for under half, and the cause of the remainder is not known. V and J calls and clone size are those listed in that table; D and trimming were worked out from the DNA. This sample holds some 90,000 clones; more than 75% were observed only once. Roughly 20% of the sample is held by the ten biggest clonotypes.

This TCR derives from a person aged 18 to 70 in good health. This chain joins TRBV13 to TRBJ2-3; the D segment could be TRBD1, given 5 matching bases. The sequenced sample was blood. The CDR3 protein sequence reads: CASSPSAGNTQYF. The bases are TGTGCCAGCAGCCCGAGCGCAGGGAATACGCAGTATTTT.